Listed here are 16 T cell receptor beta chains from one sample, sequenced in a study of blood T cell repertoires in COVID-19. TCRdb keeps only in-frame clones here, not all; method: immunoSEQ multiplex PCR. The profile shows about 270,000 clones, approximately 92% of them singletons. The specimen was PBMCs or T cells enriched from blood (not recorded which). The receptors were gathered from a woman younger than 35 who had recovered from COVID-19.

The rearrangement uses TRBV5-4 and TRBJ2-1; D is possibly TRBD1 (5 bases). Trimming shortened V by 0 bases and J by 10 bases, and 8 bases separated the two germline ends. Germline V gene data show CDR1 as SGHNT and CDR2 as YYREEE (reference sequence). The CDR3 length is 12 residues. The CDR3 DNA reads TGTGCCAGCAGCTTGGGTGGGGCCGAGCAGTTCTTC. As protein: CASSLGGAEQFF.

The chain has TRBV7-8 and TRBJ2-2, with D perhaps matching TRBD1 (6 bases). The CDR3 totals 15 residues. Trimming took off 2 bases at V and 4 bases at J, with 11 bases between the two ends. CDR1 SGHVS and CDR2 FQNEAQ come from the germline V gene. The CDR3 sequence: CASSLILRGTGELFF. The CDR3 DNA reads TGTGCCAGCAGCTTAATCCTCAGGGGCACCGGGGAGCTGTTTTTT.

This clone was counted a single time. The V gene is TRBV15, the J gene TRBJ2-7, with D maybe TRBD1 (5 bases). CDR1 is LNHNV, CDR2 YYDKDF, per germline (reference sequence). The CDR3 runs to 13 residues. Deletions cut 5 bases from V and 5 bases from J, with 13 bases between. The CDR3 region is CATSGQGGDEQYF. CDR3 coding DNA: TGTGCCACCAGCGGGCAGGGCGGCGACGAGCAGTACTTC.

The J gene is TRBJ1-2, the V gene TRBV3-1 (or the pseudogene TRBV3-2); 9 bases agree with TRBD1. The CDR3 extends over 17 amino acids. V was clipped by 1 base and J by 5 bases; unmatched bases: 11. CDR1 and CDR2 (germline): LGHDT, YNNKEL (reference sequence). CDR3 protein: CASSQGRWWDRDYGYTF. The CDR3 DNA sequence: TGTGCCAGCAGCCAAGGAAGGTGGTGGGACAGGGATTATGGCTACACCTTC.

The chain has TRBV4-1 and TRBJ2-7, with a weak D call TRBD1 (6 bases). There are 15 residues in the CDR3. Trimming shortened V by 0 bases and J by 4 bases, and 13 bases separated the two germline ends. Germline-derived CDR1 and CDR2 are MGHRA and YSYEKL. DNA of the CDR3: TGCGCCAGCAGCCAAGACAGGGCCACAGGGTACGAGCAGTACTTC. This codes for CASSQDRATGYEQYF.

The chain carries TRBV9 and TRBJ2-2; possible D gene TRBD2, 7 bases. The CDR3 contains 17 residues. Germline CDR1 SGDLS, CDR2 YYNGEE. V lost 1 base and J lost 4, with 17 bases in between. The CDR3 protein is CASSVSAGAHGTGELFF. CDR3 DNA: TGTGCCAGCAGCGTATCTGCGGGGGCGCACGGCACCGGGGAGCTGTTTTTT. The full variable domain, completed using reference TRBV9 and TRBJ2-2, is DSGVTQTPKHLITATGQRVTLRCSPRSGDLSVYWYQQSLDQGLQFLIQYYNGEERAKGNILERFSAQQFPDLHSELNLSSLELGDSALYFCASSVSAGAHGTGELFFGEGSRLTVL.

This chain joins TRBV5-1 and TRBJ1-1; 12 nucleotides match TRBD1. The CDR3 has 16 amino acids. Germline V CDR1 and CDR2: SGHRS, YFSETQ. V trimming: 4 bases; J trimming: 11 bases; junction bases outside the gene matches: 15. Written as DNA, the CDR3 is TGCGCCAGCAGCCCGGGACAGGGGGCGGTCCAGAAGCCGGCTTTCTTT. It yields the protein CASSPGQGAVQKPAFF.

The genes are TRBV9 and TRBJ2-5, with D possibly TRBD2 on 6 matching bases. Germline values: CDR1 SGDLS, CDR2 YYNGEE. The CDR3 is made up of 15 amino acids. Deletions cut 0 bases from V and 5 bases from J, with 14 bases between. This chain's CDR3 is CASSVGPTSVETQYF. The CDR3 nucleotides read TGTGCCAGCAGCGTAGGCCCGACTAGTGTTGAGACCCAGTACTTC.

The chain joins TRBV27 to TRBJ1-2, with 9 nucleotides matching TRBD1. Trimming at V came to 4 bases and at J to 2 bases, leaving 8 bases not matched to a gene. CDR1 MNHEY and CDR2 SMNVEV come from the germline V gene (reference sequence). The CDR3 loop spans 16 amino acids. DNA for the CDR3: TGTGCCAGCAGTTCCTCCCCCGGGACAGGGAACTATGGCTACACCTTC. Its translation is CASSSSPGTGNYGYTF.

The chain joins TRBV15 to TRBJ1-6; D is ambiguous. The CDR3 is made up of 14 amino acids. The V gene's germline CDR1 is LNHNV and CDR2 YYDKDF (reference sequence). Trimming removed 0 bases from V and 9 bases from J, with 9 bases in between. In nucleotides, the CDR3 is TGTGCCACCAGCAGAGATGCGGATTTTTCACCCCTCCACTTT. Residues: CATSRDADFSPLHF.

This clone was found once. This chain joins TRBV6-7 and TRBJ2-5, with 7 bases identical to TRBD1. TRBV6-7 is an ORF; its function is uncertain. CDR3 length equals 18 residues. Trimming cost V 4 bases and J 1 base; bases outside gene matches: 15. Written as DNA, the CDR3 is TGTGCCAGCAGTTCCCGACCCGACCATAGACAGGGCCAAGAGACCCAGTACTTC. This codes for CASSSRPDHRQGQETQYF.

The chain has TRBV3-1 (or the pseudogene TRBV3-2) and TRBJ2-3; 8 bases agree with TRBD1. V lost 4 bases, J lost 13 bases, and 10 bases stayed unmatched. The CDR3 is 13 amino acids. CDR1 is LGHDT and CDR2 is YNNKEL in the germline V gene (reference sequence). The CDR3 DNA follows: TGTGCCAGCAGCCCCCAGGGGGCGCCCGACGAGTATTTT. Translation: CASSPQGAPDEYF.

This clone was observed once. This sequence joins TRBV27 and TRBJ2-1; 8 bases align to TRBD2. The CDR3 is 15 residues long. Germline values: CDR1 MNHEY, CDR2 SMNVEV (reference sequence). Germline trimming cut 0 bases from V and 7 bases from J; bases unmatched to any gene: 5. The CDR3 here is CASSLSATGGNEQFF. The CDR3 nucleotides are TGTGCCAGCAGTTTATCGGCCACGGGGGGGAATGAGCAGTTCTTC.

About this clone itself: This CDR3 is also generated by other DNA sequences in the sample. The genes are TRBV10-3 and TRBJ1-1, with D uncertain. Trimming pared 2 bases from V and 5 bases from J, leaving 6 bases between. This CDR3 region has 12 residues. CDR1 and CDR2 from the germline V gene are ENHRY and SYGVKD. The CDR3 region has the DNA TGTGCCATCAGTGAGCCCGGGACTGAAGCTTTCTTT. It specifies CAISEPGTEAFF.

The CDR3 loop is CASSKALWGGPSQETQYF. The CDR3 DNA reads TGTGCCAGCAGCAAAGCGCTTTGGGGGGGTCCCTCACAAGAGACCCAGTACTTC. The chain employs TRBV21-1 and TRBJ2-5; the table's D gene call, TRBD2, was not cross checked with the DNA. TRBV21-1 is a known pseudogene. The CDR3 consists of 18 residues.

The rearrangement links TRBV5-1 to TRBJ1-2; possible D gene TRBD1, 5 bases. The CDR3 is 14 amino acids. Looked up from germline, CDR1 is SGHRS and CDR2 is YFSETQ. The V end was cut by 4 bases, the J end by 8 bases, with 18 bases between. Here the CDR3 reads CASSNRITGDGYTF. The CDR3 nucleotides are TGCGCCAGCAGCAATCGCATAACGGGGGACGGCTACACCTTC. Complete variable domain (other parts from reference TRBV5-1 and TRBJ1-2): KAGVTQTPRYLIKTRGQQVTLSCSPISGHRSVSWYQQTPGQGLQFLFEYFSETQRNKGNFPGRFSGRQFSNSRSEMNVSTLELGDSALYLCASSNRITGDGYTFGSGTRLTVV.